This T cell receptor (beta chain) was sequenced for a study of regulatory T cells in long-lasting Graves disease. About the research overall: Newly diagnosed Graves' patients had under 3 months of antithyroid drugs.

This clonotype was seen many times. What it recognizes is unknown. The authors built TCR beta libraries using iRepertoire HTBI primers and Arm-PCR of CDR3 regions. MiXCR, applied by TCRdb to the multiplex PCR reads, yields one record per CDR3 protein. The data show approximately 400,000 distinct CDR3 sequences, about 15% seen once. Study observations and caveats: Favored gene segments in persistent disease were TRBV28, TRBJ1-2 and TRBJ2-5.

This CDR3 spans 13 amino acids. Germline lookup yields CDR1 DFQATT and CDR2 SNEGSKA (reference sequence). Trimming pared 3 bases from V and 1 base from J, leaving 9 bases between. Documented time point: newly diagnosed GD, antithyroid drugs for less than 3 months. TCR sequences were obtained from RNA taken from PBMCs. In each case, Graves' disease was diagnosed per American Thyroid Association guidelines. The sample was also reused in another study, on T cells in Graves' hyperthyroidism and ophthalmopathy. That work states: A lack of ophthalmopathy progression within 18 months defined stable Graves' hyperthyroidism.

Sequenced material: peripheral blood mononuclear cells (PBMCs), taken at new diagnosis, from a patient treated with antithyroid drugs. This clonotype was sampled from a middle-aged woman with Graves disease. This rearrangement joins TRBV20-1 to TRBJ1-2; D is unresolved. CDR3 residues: CSASGQNNYGYTF. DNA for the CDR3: TGCAGTGCTAGCGGGCAGAATAACTATGGCTACACCTTC.